The subject of this entry is one T cell receptor beta chain. V was clipped by 7 bases and J by 4 bases, with 13 bases between them. Germline-derived CDR1 and CDR2 are SNHLY and FYNNEI. The CDR3 extends over 13 amino acids. Clones were read by immunoSEQ multiplex PCR, and TCRdb kept only the in-frame ones, dropping some. This table holds 850 to 1,100 clones, about 84% found once. These data come from a study of immune evolution from preneoplasia to lung adenocarcinoma. The chain uses TRBV2 and TRBJ1-1, with D uncertain. This receptor was obtained from a person aged 55-85 years with lung adenocarcinoma. Source material: FFPE tissue from an adenomatous hyperplasia lung lesion. This sample's subset: atypical adenomatous hyperplasia (AAH), lung preneoplasia. CDR3 bases: TGTGCCAGCACCAGGACGCAAGGCACTGAAGCTTTCTTT. Its translation: CASTRTQGTEAFF.